This TCR beta chain originates from a study of multiple sclerosis patients with progressive multifocal leukoencephalopathy. Noted time point: 5 to 6 months of natalizumab therapy. All PML patients were female, and all patients had earlier interferon beta. This table comes from immunoSEQ multiplex PCR, and its TCRdb copy is limited to in-frame clones, with some not included. The sample records 25,000 to 35,000 clones, roughly 91% being singletons. Notes on the study in general: Expanded clones at PML onset predated and persisted through natalizumab therapy. At PML onset, no shared TRBV or TRBJ gene usage was seen. Most PML patients had lower entropy, suggesting less diverse TRB repertoires.

A remark on this clone: Its antigen remains unknown.

The CDR3 sequence is 15 residues long. Germline CDR1 is SGHAT and CDR2 is FQNNGV. V was clipped by 5 bases and J by 3 bases, with 17 bases between them. Sequencing used PBMCs, obtained from a patient treated with natalizumab. This clonotype originated in a human donor with multiple sclerosis. The chain combines TRBV11-2 with TRBJ2-7; maybe TRBD2 (6 bases). The CDR3 nucleotides are TGTGCCAGCAGCCAAGGCCGGGACTTCTTCTACGAGCAGTACTTC. It is translated as CASSQGRDFFYEQYF.